These T cell receptor beta chains were read from a single sample in a study of blood T cell repertoires in COVID-19. The data were produced by immunoSEQ multiplex PCR, yet TCRdb's version contains in-frame clones alone and is incomplete. Here the sample spans about 49,000 clones, 65% to 90% being singletons. Specimen: peripheral blood. The source of these receptors is a woman of 80 years or more with COVID-19, enrolled during active disease. Both conserved end residues are trimmed from each CDR3. A D gene is named only where the DNA matches it firmly.

j_call d_call v_call cdr3_length cdr3_aa
TRBJ2-3 . TRBV6-5 12 ASSLDTAGDTQY
TRBJ2-3 . TRBV3-1/TRBV3-2 13 ASSQRGPPGDTQY
TRBJ2-3 TRBD2 TRBV6-1 12 ASNGRGSTDTQY
TRBJ2-6 TRBD1 TRBV7-3 14 ASSANRGAGANVLT
TRBJ1-5 . TRBV1 14 TSSQDRQGRNQPQH
TRBJ1-1 . TRBV15 13 ATSRDRELNTEAF
TRBJ1-2 . TRBV5-1 10 ASSLEQGGYT
TRBJ1-4 . TRBV10-3 12 AISAGRFNEKLF
TRBJ2-1 TRBD2 TRBV4-2 15 ASSQPPLSGRANEQF
TRBJ1-1 . TRBV5-4 12 ASSLVGGTGEAF
TRBJ1-5 TRBD1 TRBV4-1 14 ASSQGTGGGNQPQH
TRBJ1-5 TRBD1 TRBV5-1 13 ASSIETGSNQPQH
TRBJ2-7 TRBD2 TRBV29-1 15 SVPGTSGRGTSYEQY
TRBJ1-1 . TRBV10-3 12 AINKGQTNTEAF
TRBJ2-7 TRBD2 TRBV19 12 ASTISGPLYEQY
TRBJ1-2 . TRBV28 11 ASSLVADYGYT
TRBJ2-3 . TRBV6-5 13 ASSLISGVTDTQY
TRBJ2-1 TRBD2 TRBV11-2 13 ASSLSGRAYNEQF
TRBJ2-6 . TRBV5-1 14 ASSLGLLGGGNVLT
TRBJ2-3 TRBD2 TRBV19 13 ASTPGLAGTDTQY
TRBJ2-1 TRBD2 TRBV3-1/TRBV3-2 14 ASSQRTSRPNNEQF
TRBJ2-7 . TRBV11-2 13 ASSPEGGRSYEQY
TRBJ1-6 . TRBV9 13 ASSVEAGWNSPLH
TRBJ1-1 TRBD1 TRBV5-1 14 ASSLVARDRGTEAF
TRBJ1-3 . TRBV2 12 ASSALISGNTIY
TRBJ2-5 TRBD2 TRBV5-8 15 ASSLGGLAGGGETQY
TRBJ2-3 . TRBV5-1 15 ASSRLLRGGASDTQY
TRBJ2-7 TRBD1 TRBV18 14 ASSPPSRTGSGEQY
TRBJ2-3 TRBD1 TRBV12-5 13 ASGLGQGRWDTQY
TRBJ2-1 TRBD1 TRBV4-1 13 ASSQVRPQGSEQF
TRBJ1-6 TRBD1 TRBV2 11 AQTGQNNSPLH
TRBJ2-1 TRBD2 TRBV7-3 12 ASGLAGSYNEQF
TRBJ2-1 TRBD2 TRBV19 14 ATSPGTSGRGNEQF
TRBJ2-7 . TRBV2 11 ASRWRLEGEQY
TRBJ2-5 . TRBV11-3 11 ASSISEQETQY
TRBJ2-7 TRBD2 TRBV4-1 13 ASSPSEAGSYEQY
TRBJ2-7 TRBD2 TRBV2 21 ASRRYGQSGLAGRGNGSYEQY
TRBJ1-1 TRBD1 TRBV18 12 ASSKDRQWTEAF
TRBJ2-3 . TRBV7-8 14 ASSLVAFTSTDTQY
TRBJ1-5 TRBD1 TRBV18 13 ASSPPGQSNQPQH
TRBJ2-2 . TRBV2 10 ASSRGAGELF
TRBJ1-2 . TRBV27 10 ASSPGGYGYT
TRBJ1-1 TRBD1 TRBV27 13 ASSPRTGMNTEAF
TRBJ2-6 . TRBV3-1/TRBV3-2 11 ASRRSGANVLT
TRBJ1-4 . TRBV27 13 ASSSLTDPGEKLF
TRBJ1-1 . TRBV5-4 11 ASSVTANTEAF
TRBJ2-7 TRBD2 TRBV4-1 14 ASSQEFTSGFYEQY
TRBJ2-1 TRBD2 TRBV29-1 11 SVEGLAGYEQF
TRBJ2-1 . TRBV6-5 13 ASSYEAGNYNEQF
TRBJ2-6 . TRBV6-1 13 ASSEGASGANVLT
TRBJ2-1 TRBD2 TRBV7-6 16 ASSGSRLATSSYNEQF
TRBJ1-2 . TRBV30 9 AWSVRYGYT
TRBJ2-5 TRBD1 TRBV4-1 13 ASGPRYRGKETQY
TRBJ2-1 TRBD2 TRBV15 13 ATSRETSGINEQF
TRBJ1-6 . TRBV6-1 14 ASSDIGQVGNSPLH
TRBJ2-2 TRBD1 TRBV5-1 14 ASSDRDRPTTGELF
TRBJ2-5 TRBD2 TRBV2 13 ASTRAGAGGETQY